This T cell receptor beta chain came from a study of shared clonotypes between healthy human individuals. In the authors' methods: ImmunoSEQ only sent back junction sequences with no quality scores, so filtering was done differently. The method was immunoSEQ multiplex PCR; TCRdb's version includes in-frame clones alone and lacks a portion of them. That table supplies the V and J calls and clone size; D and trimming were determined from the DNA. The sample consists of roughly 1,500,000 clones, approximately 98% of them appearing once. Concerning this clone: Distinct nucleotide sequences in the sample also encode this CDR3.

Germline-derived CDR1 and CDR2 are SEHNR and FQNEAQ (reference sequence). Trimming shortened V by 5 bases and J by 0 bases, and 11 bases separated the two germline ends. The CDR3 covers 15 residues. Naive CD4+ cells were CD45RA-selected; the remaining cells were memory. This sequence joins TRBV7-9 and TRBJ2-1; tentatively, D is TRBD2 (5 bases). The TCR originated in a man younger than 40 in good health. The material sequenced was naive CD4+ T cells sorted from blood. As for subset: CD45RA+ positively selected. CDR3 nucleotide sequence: TGTGCCAGCAGCCGGGGTGGAAGCTCCTACAATGAGCAGTTCTTC. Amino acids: CASSRGGSSYNEQFF.